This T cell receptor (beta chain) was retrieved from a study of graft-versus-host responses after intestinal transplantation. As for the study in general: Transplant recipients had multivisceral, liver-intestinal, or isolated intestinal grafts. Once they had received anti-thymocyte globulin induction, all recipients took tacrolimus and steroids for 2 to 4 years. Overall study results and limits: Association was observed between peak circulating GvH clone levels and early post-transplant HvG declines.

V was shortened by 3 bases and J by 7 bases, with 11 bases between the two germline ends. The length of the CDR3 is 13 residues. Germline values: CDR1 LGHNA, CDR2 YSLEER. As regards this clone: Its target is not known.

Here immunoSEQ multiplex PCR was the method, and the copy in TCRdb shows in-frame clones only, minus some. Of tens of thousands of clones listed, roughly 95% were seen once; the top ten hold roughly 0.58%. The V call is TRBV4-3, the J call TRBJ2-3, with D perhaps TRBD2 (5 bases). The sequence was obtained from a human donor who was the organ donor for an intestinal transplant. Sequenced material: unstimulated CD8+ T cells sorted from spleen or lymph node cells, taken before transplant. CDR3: CASSQGDGNTQYF. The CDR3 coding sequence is TGCGCCAGCAGCCAGGGAGACGGCAATACGCAGTATTTT.